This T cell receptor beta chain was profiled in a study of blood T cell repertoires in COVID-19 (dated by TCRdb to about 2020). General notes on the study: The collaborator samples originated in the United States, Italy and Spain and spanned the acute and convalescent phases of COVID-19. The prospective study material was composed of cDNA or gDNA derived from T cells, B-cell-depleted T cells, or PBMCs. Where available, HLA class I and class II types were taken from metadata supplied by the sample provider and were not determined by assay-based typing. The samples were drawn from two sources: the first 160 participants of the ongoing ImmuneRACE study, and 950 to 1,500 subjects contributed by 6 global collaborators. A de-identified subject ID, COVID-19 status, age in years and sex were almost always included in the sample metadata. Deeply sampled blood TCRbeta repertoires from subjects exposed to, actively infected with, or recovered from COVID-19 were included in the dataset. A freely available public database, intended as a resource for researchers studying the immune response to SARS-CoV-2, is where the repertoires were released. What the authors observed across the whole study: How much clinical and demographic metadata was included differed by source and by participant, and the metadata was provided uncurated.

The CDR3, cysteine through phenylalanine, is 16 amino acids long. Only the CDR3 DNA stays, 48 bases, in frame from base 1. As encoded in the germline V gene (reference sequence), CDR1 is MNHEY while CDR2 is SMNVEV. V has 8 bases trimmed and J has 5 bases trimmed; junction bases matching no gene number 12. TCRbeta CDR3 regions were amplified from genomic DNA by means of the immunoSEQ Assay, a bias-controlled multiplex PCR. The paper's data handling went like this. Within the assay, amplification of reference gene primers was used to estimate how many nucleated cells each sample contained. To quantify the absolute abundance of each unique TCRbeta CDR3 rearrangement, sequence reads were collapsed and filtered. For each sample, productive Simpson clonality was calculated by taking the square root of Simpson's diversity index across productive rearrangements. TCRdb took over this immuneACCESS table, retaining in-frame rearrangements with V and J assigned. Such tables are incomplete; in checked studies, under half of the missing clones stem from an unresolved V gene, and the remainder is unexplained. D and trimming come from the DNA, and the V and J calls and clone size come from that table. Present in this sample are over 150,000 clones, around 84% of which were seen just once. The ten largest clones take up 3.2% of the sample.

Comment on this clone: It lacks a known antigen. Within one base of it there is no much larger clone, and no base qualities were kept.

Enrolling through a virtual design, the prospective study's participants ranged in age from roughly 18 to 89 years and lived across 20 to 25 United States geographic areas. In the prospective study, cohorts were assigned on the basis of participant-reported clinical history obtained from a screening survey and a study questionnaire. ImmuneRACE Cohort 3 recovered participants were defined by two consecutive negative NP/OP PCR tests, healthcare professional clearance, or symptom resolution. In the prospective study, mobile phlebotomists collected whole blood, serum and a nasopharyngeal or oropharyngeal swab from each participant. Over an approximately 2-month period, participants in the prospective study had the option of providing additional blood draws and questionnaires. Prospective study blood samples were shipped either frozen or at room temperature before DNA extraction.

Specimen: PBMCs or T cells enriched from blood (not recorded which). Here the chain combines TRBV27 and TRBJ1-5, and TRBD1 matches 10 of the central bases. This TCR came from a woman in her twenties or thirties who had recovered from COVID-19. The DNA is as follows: TGTGCCAGCCGACTTAGGGGACAGGGGCTGGATCAGCCCCAGCATTTT. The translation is CASRLRGQGLDQPQHF.